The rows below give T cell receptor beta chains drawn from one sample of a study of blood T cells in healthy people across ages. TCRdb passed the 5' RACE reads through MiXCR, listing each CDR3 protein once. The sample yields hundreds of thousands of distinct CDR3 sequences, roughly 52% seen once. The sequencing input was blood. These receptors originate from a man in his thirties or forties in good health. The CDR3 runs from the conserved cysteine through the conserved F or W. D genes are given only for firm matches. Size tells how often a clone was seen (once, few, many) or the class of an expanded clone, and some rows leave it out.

TGTGCCAGCAGCTTGTTACTGGTCGCGAACACCGGGGAGCTGTTTTTT | CASSLLLVANTGELFF | - | TRBJ2-2 | TRBV5-6 | -
TGTGCCAGCAGTTTACAAGTTCTGCTTGGCTACACCTTC | CASSLQVLLGYTF | - | TRBJ1-2 | TRBV6-2/TRBV6-3 | -
TGTGCCAGCAGGTATTCTAACTATGGCTACACCTTC | CASRYSNYGYTF | - | TRBJ1-2 | TRBV12-3/TRBV12-4 | few
TGTGCCAGCAGTGAAGATGCAGGGGTGGATACGCAGTATTTT | CASSEDAGVDTQYF | - | TRBJ2-3 | TRBV25-1 | -
TGTGCCAGCACAGTTTGGGGTACCCGCGATGAGCAGTTCTTC | CASTVWGTRDEQFF | - | TRBJ2-1 | TRBV25-1 | -
TGTGTCAGCAGTTCCTACGGACAGGGACCTGCCAATGAGCAGTTCTTC | CVSSSYGQGPANEQFF | TRBD1 | TRBJ2-1 | TRBV28 | -
TGTGCCAGCGCCGCCCGGCGCACTAATTCACCCCTCCACTTT | CASAARRTNSPLHF | - | TRBJ1-6 | TRBV6-2/TRBV6-3 | -
TGTGCCACCAGCAGAGATCTTTCGGGGACCCTCCAAGAGACCCAGTACTTC | CATSRDLSGTLQETQYF | - | TRBJ2-5 | TRBV15 | -
TGTGCCAGCAGCAATGCCGACAGGAAAGAGACCCAGTACTTC | CASSNADRKETQYF | - | TRBJ2-5 | TRBV11-1 | -
TGCGCCAGCAGCTTAGGCCGGGCTGGATCCTACGAGCAGTACTTC | CASSLGRAGSYEQYF | - | TRBJ2-7 | TRBV5-1 | many
TGTGCCAGCAGTCGGACAGCTAACTATGGCTACACCTTC | CASSRTANYGYTF | - | TRBJ1-2 | TRBV27 | few
TGTGCCAACAGTTATACTAGCGGGAGATACCAAGAGATCCAGTACTTC | CANSYTSGRYQEIQYF | TRBD2 | TRBJ2-7 | TRBV7-9 | -
TGTGCCAGCAGCGTCGCGGGGGGGATCGGTTCACCCCTCCACTTT | CASSVAGGIGSPLHF | - | TRBJ1-6 | TRBV7-2 | -
TGTGCCAGCATCCGGCCAGGGGGACAGGCCGTGGGTGAGCAGTTCTTC | CASIRPGGQAVGEQFF | TRBD1 | TRBJ2-1 | TRBV6-1 | -
TGTGCCAGCAGTTACGTGAGACTAGCGGGGAGGGACAATGAGCAGTTCTTC | CASSYVRLAGRDNEQFF | TRBD2 | TRBJ2-1 | TRBV6-2/TRBV6-3 | -
TGTGCCAGCAGCCAAGATATCCCAGATACGCAGTATTTT | CASSQDIPDTQYF | - | TRBJ2-3 | TRBV4-2 | many
TGTGCCAGCAGTCCAGGGACAGGGGGCGTAAATTCACCCCTCCACTTT | CASSPGTGGVNSPLHF | TRBD1 | TRBJ1-6 | TRBV12-3/TRBV12-4 | -
TGTGCCAGCAGTGAATGGGACCTAGCCCGCTCGGAGAATGAGCAGTTCTTC | CASSEWDLARSENEQFF | - | TRBJ2-1 | TRBV6-1 | -
TGTGCCAGCAGCATACAGAGGAGAGCGCAGTATTTT | CASSIQRRAQYF | - | TRBJ2-3 | TRBV3-1 | -
TGCAGTGCTAGTCGTGAGAGGGGGCCCTACGAGCAGTACTTC | CSASRERGPYEQYF | TRBD1 | TRBJ2-7 | TRBV20-1 | -
TGTGCCAGCAGTTACGGGACTGGGGCCTACAATGAGCAGTTCTTC | CASSYGTGAYNEQFF | - | TRBJ2-1 | TRBV6-5 | few
TGTGCCAGCAGCGCCTGGACAGGTTATGGCTACACCTTC | CASSAWTGYGYTF | TRBD1 | TRBJ1-2 | TRBV5-4 | -
TGTGCCAGCAGTTTAGGCCTAGCGGGGGGCGGGTACCAAGAGACCCAGTACTTC | CASSLGLAGGGYQETQYF | TRBD2 | TRBJ2-5 | TRBV12-3/TRBV12-4 | few
TGTGCCAGCAGGGAGGCAGCGACCTACGAGCAGTACTTC | CASREAATYEQYF | - | TRBJ2-7 | TRBV11-2 | few
TGCAGCGTTGAAGGAGGACAGGGGACCTACGAGCAGTACTTC | CSVEGGQGTYEQYF | TRBD1 | TRBJ2-7 | TRBV29-1 | few
TGTGCCAGCAGCGTAGACCCCCAGCGGGGCACAGATACGCAGTATTTT | CASSVDPQRGTDTQYF | - | TRBJ2-3 | TRBV9 | few
TGTGCCAGCAGTTTAGCCGAAGAGACCCAGTACTTC | CASSLAEETQYF | - | TRBJ2-5 | TRBV5-1 | many
TGTGCCAGCAGTGAATGGCGGGGGGGCCTGTACAATGAGCAGTTCTTC | CASSEWRGGLYNEQFF | TRBD2 | TRBJ2-1 | TRBV2 | -
TGTGCCAGCAGCTCCCCCCCTAGATCTGGTGAGCAGTTCTTC | CASSSPPRSGEQFF | - | TRBJ2-1 | TRBV7-2 | -
TGTGCCAGCTTTTACTACGAGCAGTACTTC | CASFYYEQYF | - | TRBJ2-7 | TRBV13 | -